The 10 T cell receptor beta chains below come from one sample, sequenced in a study of early T cells in non-severe SARS-CoV-2 infection. MiXCR, run by TCRdb on the 5' RACE reads, gives a single entry per CDR3 protein. In the table there are fewer than 60,000 distinct CDR3 sequences, approximately 11% of which are singletons. The sequenced sample was whole blood. These TCRs come from an adult who was a healthcare worker with PCR-confirmed SARS-CoV-2 infection or an uninfected control (not recorded which).

This clonotype was counted only a few times. The genes are TRBV2 and TRBJ2-5; no definite D call. Germline V gene sequence: CDR1 SNHLY, CDR2 FYNNEI. The CDR3 runs to 12 residues. Trimming left V 8 bases short and J 3 bases short, with 10 bases between. The CDR3 bases are TGTGCCAGCGGGGAAACCAAAGAGACCCAGTACTTC. As protein: CASGETKETQYF.

In this sample, this clonotype turned up many times. The chain links TRBV28 to TRBJ2-1, with D maybe TRBD2 (6 bases). Germline V gene sequence: CDR1 MDHEN, CDR2 SYDVKM. V was clipped by 10 bases and J by 8 bases, with 18 bases between them. The CDR3 is 13 residues long. CDR3 amino acids: CATTGPRDYEQFF. In nucleotides, the CDR3 is TGTGCCACCACCGGGCCGAGGGACTATGAGCAGTTCTTC. The full variable domain, rest sourced from reference TRBV28 and TRBJ2-1, is DVKVTQSSRYLVKRTGEKVFLECVQDMDHENMFWYRQDPGLGLRLIYFSYDVKMKEKGDIPEGYSVSREKKERFSLILESASTNQTSMYLCATTGPRDYEQFFGPGTRLTVL.

Here the CDR3 reads CSGSPGGTQYF. CDR3 sequence (DNA): TGCAGCGGTAGCCCCGGCGGGACCCAGTACTTC. The chain uses TRBV29-1 and TRBJ2-5; D is unresolved. This CDR3 has 11 residues. CDR1 and CDR2 (germline): SQVTM, ANQGSEA. Deletions cut 7 bases from V and 7 bases from J, with 13 bases between.

This clonotype was seen repeatedly, ten times or more. The chain is built from TRBV11-1 and TRBJ1-1; D is unclear. Germline CDR1 and CDR2: SGHAT and FQDESV (reference sequence). Trimming took 2 bases from V and 0 from J, leaving 7 bases between them. CDR3 length: 14 residues. CDR3 DNA: TGTGCCAGCAGCTTACGGCAGATGAACACTGAAGCTTTCTTT. Its translation: CASSLRQMNTEAFF.

There are a few counts of this clonotype. This sequence joins TRBV6-1 and TRBJ2-7; 7 positions match TRBD1. The CDR3 has 16 residues. Germline V CDR1 and CDR2: MNHNS, SASEGT. Losses at the gene ends were 0 bases for V and 3 bases for J; bases not matched to a gene: 8. CDR3 amino acids: CASSEAPGQPFYEQYF. The CDR3 DNA follows: TGTGCCAGCAGTGAAGCTCCGGGACAGCCCTTCTACGAGCAGTACTTC.

This clonotype has more than one count but fewer than ten. The chain links TRBV2 to TRBJ2-4, with TRBD1 matching 10 bases. V shed 3 bases and J 0 bases; nucleotides not matched to a gene: 2. Looked up from germline, CDR1 is SNHLY and CDR2 is FYNNEI. The CDR3 runs 16 residues. In DNA, the CDR3 is TGTGCCAGCAGTGAGGGACAGGGGCTAGCCAAAAACATTCAGTACTTC. Translation: CASSEGQGLAKNIQYF.

The J gene is TRBJ2-7, the V gene TRBV5-1; D remains unclear. V shed 0 bases and J shed 4 bases, with 11 bases lying between them. The CDR3 is made up of 14 amino acids. Germline loops: CDR1 SGHRS, CDR2 YFSETQ. In nucleotides, the CDR3 is TGCGCCAGCAGCTTGGAGGGCTCTCTTTACGAGCAGTACTTC. This gives the protein CASSLEGSLYEQYF. The whole variable domain, filled in from reference TRBV5-1 and TRBJ2-7, reads KAGVTQTPRYLIKTRGQQVTLSCSPISGHRSVSWYQQTPGQGLQFLFEYFSETQRNKGNFPGRFSGRQFSNSRSEMNVSTLELGDSALYLCASSLEGSLYEQYFGPGTRLTVT.

The chain uses TRBV2 and TRBJ1-5, with D unresolved. The germline V gene encodes CDR1 SNHLY and CDR2 FYNNEI. The V end was cut by 5 bases, the J end by 7 bases, with 15 bases between. CDR3 length equals 14 residues. Here the CDR3 DNA reads TGTGCCAGCAGTCCTCCGATAGTCGGGCAGCCCCAGCATTTT. Translating gives CASSPPIVGQPQHF.

This clonotype was counted many times. The rearrangement links TRBV6-1 to TRBJ1-1; D may be TRBD1 (5 bases). This CDR3 contains 16 residues. Germline values: CDR1 MNHNS, CDR2 SASEGT. Trimming removed 9 bases from V and 0 bases from J, with 20 bases in between. DNA for the CDR3: TGTGCCAGTACGCAGGGAAGTGTTTTGGTGAACACTGAAGCTTTCTTT. It encodes CASTQGSVLVNTEAFF.

The table lists this clonotype with many counts. The chain carries TRBV7-8 and TRBJ1-5; 7 nucleotides match TRBD1. This CDR3 has 16 amino acids. Germline V gives CDR1 SGHVS, CDR2 FQNEAQ. V was pared by 5 bases and J by 2 bases, with 9 bases of the junction left unmatched. Here the CDR3 reads CASSPDRAWGNQPQHF. For the CDR3, the DNA is TGTGCCAGCAGCCCCGACAGGGCTTGGGGCAATCAGCCCCAGCATTTT.